A single sample is the source of the 14 T cell receptor beta chains below, sequenced in a study of shared clonotypes between healthy human individuals. Some clones are missing from TCRdb's copy, which holds only in-frame ones; the method was immunoSEQ multiplex PCR. The sample consists of 2 million to 2.5 million clones, approximately 94% of them appearing once. The sample taken for sequencing was naive CD4+ T cells sorted from blood. Subset noted: CD45RA+ positively selected. All receptors derive from a man younger than 35 in good health.

The chain couples TRBV6-1 to TRBJ2-4; unclear D gene. Per the germline V gene, CDR1 is MNHNS and CDR2 is SASEGT. The CDR3 consists of 16 residues. Trimming cost V 3 bases and J 0 bases, with 12 bases left between them. The CDR3 DNA is TGTGCCAGCAGTGAGGCCAGAACTTTAGCCAAAAACATTCAGTACTTC. This sequence encodes CASSEARTLAKNIQYF.

The chain employs TRBV7-9 and TRBJ2-2; D is unclear. The CDR3 loop spans 12 amino acids. The germline CDR1 and CDR2 sequences are SEHNR and FQNEAQ (reference sequence). Deletions cut 5 bases from V and 2 bases from J, with 3 bases between. The CDR3 sequence: CASSGNTGELFF. As DNA, the CDR3 is TGTGCCAGCAGCGGAAACACCGGGGAGCTGTTTTTT.

The chain recombines TRBV7-9 with TRBJ2-7; 9 nucleotides line up with TRBD1. CDR3 length: 14 residues. Germline CDR1 is SEHNR and CDR2 is FQNEAQ (reference sequence). J was trimmed by 3 bases and V by 4 bases; bases with no gene match: 4. The DNA for the CDR3 is TGTGCCAGCAGCTGGCCGGGACAGGGCTACGAGCAGTACTTC. As protein: CASSWPGQGYEQYF. Drawing the rest from reference TRBV7-9 and TRBJ2-7, the complete variable domain is DTGVSQNPRHKITKRGQNVTFRCDPISEHNRLYWYRQTLGQGPEFLTYFQNEAQLEKSRLLSDRFSAERPKGSFSTLEIQRTEQGDSAMYLCASSWPGQGYEQYFGPGTRLTVT.

The chain uses TRBV18 and TRBJ1-4; 7 bases match TRBD1. V shed 2 bases and J 8 bases; nucleotides not matched to a gene: 8. The CDR3 contains 15 residues. From germline, CDR1 is KGHSH and CDR2 LQKENI. CDR3 DNA sequence: TGTGCCAGCTCACCAGCCGGGACAGCGGAGGAAAAACTGTTTTTT. This encodes CASSPAGTAEEKLFF.

V and J are TRBV6-1 and TRBJ1-1; TRBD1 matches 9 bases. The germline CDR1 and CDR2 sequences are MNHNS and SASEGT. The ends lost 4 bases at V and 5 bases at J; junction bases unmatched: 5. The length of the CDR3 is 14 residues. Here the CDR3 DNA reads TGTGCCAGCAGTGTTACCGGGACAGGGACTGAAGCTTTCTTT. Translation gives CASSVTGTGTEAFF.

The V gene is TRBV11-3, the J gene TRBJ2-2; 8 nucleotides align to TRBD1. The CDR3 runs 15 residues. The germline gives CDR1 SGHNT, CDR2 YENEEA. J lost 0 bases, V lost 5 bases, and 2 bases had no gene match. CDR3 sequence reads: CASSPGGPNTGELFF. CDR3 bases: TGTGCCAGCAGCCCAGGGGGCCCGAACACCGGGGAGCTGTTTTTT.

This chain joins TRBV21-1 and TRBJ2-7; the tabulated D call, TRBD1, remains unverified against the DNA. TRBV21-1 is reported as a pseudogene. There are 15 residues in the CDR3. The CDR3 protein is CASSKKGQGSYEQYF. In DNA, the CDR3 is TGTGCCAGCAGCAAAAAAGGACAGGGTAGCTACGAGCAGTACTTC.

The J gene is TRBJ2-7, the V gene TRBV13, with D maybe TRBD2 (5 bases). Germline V gene sequence: CDR1 PRHDT, CDR2 FYEKMQ (reference sequence). Trimming pared 1 base from V and 1 base from J, leaving 20 bases between. The CDR3 extends over 18 amino acids. The CDR3 protein is CASSLVASPSTRSYEQYF. CDR3 nucleotides: TGTGCCAGCAGCTTAGTTGCTAGCCCAAGTACGAGATCCTACGAGCAGTACTTC. The whole variable domain, filled in from reference TRBV13 and TRBJ2-7, reads AAGVIQSPRHLIKEKRETATLKCYPIPRHDTVYWYQQGPGQDPQFLISFYEKMQSDKGSIPDRFSAQQFSDYHSELNMSSLELGDSALYFCASSLVASPSTRSYEQYFGPGTRLTVT.

The rearrangement joins TRBV10-3 to TRBJ2-1, with 7 nucleotides matching TRBD1. This CDR3 has 13 amino acids. The junction had 4 bases not matched to a gene; V was cut back by 2 bases and J by 9 bases. Germline V lookup: CDR1 ENHRY, CDR2 SYGVKD. The CDR3 sequence: CAISESPGGEQFF. Here the CDR3 DNA reads TGTGCCATCAGTGAGAGCCCAGGGGGTGAGCAGTTCTTC.

The V and J genes are TRBV7-3 and TRBJ2-2, with 7 positions matching TRBD1. The CDR3 consists of 14 residues. Germline values: CDR1 SGHTA, CDR2 FQGTGA. V gave up 6 bases and J gave up 5 bases; unmatched junction bases: 6. This CDR3 is CASRNRQGTGELFF. The CDR3 DNA reads TGTGCCAGCAGAAATAGACAGGGTACCGGGGAGCTGTTTTTT.

Here the CDR3 DNA reads TGTGCCATCACGGCCTCCCCGAACACCGGGGAGCTGTTTTTT. Its protein product is CAITASPNTGELFF. The chain joins TRBV10-3 to TRBJ2-2; the D is unclear. V lost 7 bases, J lost 0 bases, and 9 bases lay in between. The CDR3 contains 14 residues. Looked up from germline, CDR1 is ENHRY and CDR2 is SYGVKD.

The genes are TRBV7-2 and TRBJ2-7; a weak D match, TRBD2 (5 bases). The CDR3 contains 13 residues. Germline lookup yields CDR1 SGHTA and CDR2 FQGNSA. Deletions cut 7 bases from V and 5 bases from J, with 15 bases between. The CDR3: CASNLIGSNEQYF. In nucleotides, the CDR3 is TGTGCCAGCAATCTTATAGGGAGTAACGAGCAGTACTTC.

Comment on this clone: Other DNA sequences in the sample encode the same CDR3. The genes are TRBV30 and TRBJ2-7; TRBD1 matches 8 bases. CDR3 length equals 13 residues. The V gene end was trimmed by 2 bases and the J gene end by 3 bases; junction bases not matched to a gene: 3. CDR1 is GTSNPN and CDR2 is SVGIG in the germline V gene (reference sequence). DNA for the CDR3: TGTGCCTGGAGTAGACAGGGGATCTACGAGCAGTACTTC. As protein: CAWSRQGIYEQYF.

The J gene is TRBJ1-1, the V gene TRBV29-1; D not certain. The germline CDR1 and CDR2 sequences are SQVTM and ANQGSEA. The CDR3 runs 13 residues. With 6 bases removed from V and 1 base from J, the gap between germline ends came to 12 bases. The CDR3 nucleotides are TGCAGCGTGACCCAGATTCCGAACACTGAAGCTTTCTTT. This encodes CSVTQIPNTEAFF. Combining the CDR3 with reference TRBV29-1 and TRBJ1-1 gives the whole variable domain SAVISQKPSRDICQRGTSLTIQCQVDSQVTMMFWYRQQPGQSLTLIATANQGSEATYESGFVIDKFPISRPNLTFSTLTVSNMSPEDSSIYLCSVTQIPNTEAFFGQGTRLTVV.